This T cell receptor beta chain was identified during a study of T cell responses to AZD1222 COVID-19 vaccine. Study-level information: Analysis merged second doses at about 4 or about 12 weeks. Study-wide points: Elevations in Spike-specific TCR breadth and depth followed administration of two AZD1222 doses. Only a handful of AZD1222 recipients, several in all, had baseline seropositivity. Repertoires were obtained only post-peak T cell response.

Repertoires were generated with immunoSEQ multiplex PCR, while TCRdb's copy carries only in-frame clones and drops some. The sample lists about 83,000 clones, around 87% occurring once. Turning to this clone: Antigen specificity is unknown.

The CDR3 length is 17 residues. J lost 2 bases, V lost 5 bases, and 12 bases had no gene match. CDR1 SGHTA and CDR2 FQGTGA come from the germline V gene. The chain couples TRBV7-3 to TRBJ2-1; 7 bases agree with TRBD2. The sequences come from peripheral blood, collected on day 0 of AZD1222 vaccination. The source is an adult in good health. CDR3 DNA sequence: TGTGCCAGCAGCCTTCTAGCGGCCCAGGGACCCTACAATGAGCAGTTCTTC. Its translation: CASSLLAAQGPYNEQFF.